This TCR beta chain was found in a study of T cells in Graves' hyperthyroidism and ophthalmopathy. At least ten counts were recorded for this clonotype. The TCR beta CDR3 regions underwent amplification using RNA transcripts as the source. First-round RT-PCR with HTBI primers amplified the TCR CDR3 region. Using its own MiXCR run on the multiplex PCR reads, TCRdb lists one record per CDR3 protein. The sample lists roughly 200,000 distinct CDR3 sequences, roughly a sixth seen once, with roughly 49% in the top ten. The CDR3 runs to 12 residues. Germline CDR1 is MNHEY and CDR2 is SVGEGT. Deletions cut 4 bases from V and 8 bases from J, with 9 bases between.

This TCR came from a woman between 50 and 59 years old with Graves' hyperthyroidism. This chain links TRBV6-2 or TRBV6-3 with TRBJ2-1, with D unclear. The sample was blood. This CDR3 is CASSSGGDEQFF. For the CDR3, the DNA is TGTGCCAGCAGTTCTGGTGGCGATGAGCAGTTCTTC.